The next 26 T cell receptor beta chains were all read from a single sample in a study of cytomegalovirus exposure and HLA in healthy donors. Use of 60 Vbeta and 13 Jbeta primers characterized the PCR. Repertoires were generated with immunoSEQ multiplex PCR, while TCRdb's copy carries only in-frame clones and drops some. This sample carries roughly 100,000 clones, about three quarters of them seen once, and the ten largest clones take about 5.4%. Source material: PBMCs. These receptor sequences come from a woman between 18 and 30 years old in good health and CMV-seropositive.

The rearrangement links TRBV6-5 to TRBJ2-6; D might be TRBD1 (6 bases). This CDR3 is 15 amino acids long. V was shortened by 0 bases and J by 12 bases, with 15 bases between the two germline ends. Looked up from germline, CDR1 is MNHEY and CDR2 is SVGAGI. The CDR3, as DNA: TGTGCCAGCAGTTACTCGCAGGGGATAAACGGCGTCCTGACTTTC. This gives the protein CASSYSQGINGVLTF.

A remark on this clone: An end of the junction differs from the germline gene, which may be a read error. The rearrangement joins TRBV28 to TRBJ1-5, with TRBD1 matching 9 bases. The CDR3 sequence is 14 residues long. Germline values: CDR1 MDHEN, CDR2 SYDVKM. The CDR3 here is CASRLSGTGQPQHF. The DNA for the CDR3 is TGTGCCAGCAGGTTATCCGGGACAGGGCAGCCCCAGCATTTT.

J is TRBJ1-1 and V is TRBV19, with 7 bases that match TRBD1. Trimming cost V 6 bases and J 2 bases; bases outside gene matches: 6. CDR1 is LNHDA, CDR2 SQIVND, per germline (reference sequence). CDR3 size: 14 residues. This CDR3 is CASSRTGFNTEAFF. The CDR3 DNA is TGTGCCAGTAGCCGGACAGGTTTCAACACTGAAGCTTTCTTT.

This clone was detected only once. V and J are TRBV27 and TRBJ2-2; 11 bases are a match to TRBD2. Germline CDR1 MNHEY, CDR2 SMNVEV (reference sequence). The CDR3 is 15 amino acids. Trimming removed 3 bases from V and 5 bases from J; junction bases left unmatched: 2. The CDR3 sequence is CASSLTSGVTGELFF. The DNA for the CDR3 is TGTGCCAGCAGTTTGACTAGCGGGGTGACCGGGGAGCTGTTTTTT.

This clone has only one observation. CDR3 sequence (DNA): TGTGCCAGCAGCTCTGGGTCGGGAATGGTTGGCTACACCTTC. Residues: CASSSGSGMVGYTF. The chain uses TRBV5-6 and TRBJ1-2; D not resolved. V was cut by 3 bases and J by 7 bases, with 16 bases left in between. CDR3 length: 14 residues. The germline gives CDR1 SGHDT, CDR2 YYEEEE. The full variable domain, with the rest looked up from reference TRBV5-6 and TRBJ1-2, is DAGVTQSPTHLIKTRGQQVTLRCSPKSGHDTVSWYQQALGQGPQFIFQYYEEEERQRGNFPDRFSGHQFPNYSSELNVNALLLGDSALYLCASSSGSGMVGYTFGSGTRLTVV.

The J gene is TRBJ2-7, the V gene TRBV6-1, with TRBD2 identical over 12 bases. After removal of 3 bases from V and 2 bases from J, the junction contained 2 bases not matched to a gene. There are 15 residues in the CDR3. Germline V gene data show CDR1 as MNHNS and CDR2 as SASEGT. CDR3 residues: CASSDRLAGAYEQYF. The CDR3 DNA reads as TGTGCCAGCAGTGATCGACTAGCGGGAGCCTACGAGCAGTACTTC.

There are a few counts of this clone. V usage is TRBV6-6 and J usage is TRBJ2-1, with D hard to call. This CDR3 comprises 11 residues. The germline gives CDR1 MNHNY, CDR2 SVGAGI (reference sequence). The V end was cut by 3 bases, the J end by 9 bases, with 6 bases between. This CDR3 is CASSYKLEQFF. The CDR3, as DNA: TGTGCCAGCAGTTATAAGCTTGAGCAGTTCTTC.

The genes are TRBV5-1 and TRBJ1-2; D gene unclear. CDR1 and CDR2 (germline): SGHRS, YFSETQ. This CDR3 is built from 14 residues. The V end lost 4 bases, the J end lost 2 bases, and 12 bases lay between the germline ends. DNA for the CDR3: TGCGCCAGCAGCAAGGGAGAACCAAACTATGGCTACACCTTC. Translation gives CASSKGEPNYGYTF.

V is TRBV25-1 and J is TRBJ1-5; 7 bases fit TRBD1. V was pared by 3 bases and J by 3 bases, with 5 bases of the junction left unmatched. Germline V gives CDR1 MGHDK, CDR2 SYGVNS. The CDR3 sequence is 15 residues long. CDR3 coding DNA: TGTGCCAGCAGTGACCTAGACAGGGACAATCAGCCCCAGCATTTT. Translated: CASSDLDRDNQPQHF.

V and J are TRBV11-3 and TRBJ2-3; possibly TRBD2 for D (6 bases). The CDR3 covers 16 residues. Trimming shortened V by 0 bases and J by 2 bases, and 12 bases separated the two germline ends. Germline CDR1 is SGHNT and CDR2 is YENEEA. The CDR3 bases are TGTGCCAGCAGCTTAGAAATAGCGGAATCCACAGATACGCAGTATTTT. This codes for CASSLEIAESTDTQYF.

This sequence joins TRBV2 and TRBJ2-5; D unclear. Germline CDR1 SNHLY, CDR2 FYNNEI. The V end was cut by 4 bases, the J end by 5 bases, with 8 bases between. The CDR3 is 12 residues long. The CDR3 sequence is CASSGIGETQYF. As DNA, the CDR3 is TGTGCCAGCAGTGGCATCGGTGAGACCCAGTACTTC.

This chain uses TRBV19 with TRBJ2-7, with 9 bases matching TRBD1. Trimming took 3 bases from V and 3 from J; bases not matched to a gene: 3. The germline gives CDR1 LNHDA, CDR2 SQIVND (reference sequence). The CDR3 contains 14 residues. This CDR3 is CASSIGDRVYEQYF. DNA for the CDR3: TGTGCCAGTAGTATTGGGGACAGGGTCTACGAGCAGTACTTC.

The chain has TRBV9 and TRBJ2-3, with D perhaps TRBD2 (5 bases). This CDR3 has 15 amino acids. Trimming removed 0 bases at V and 1 base at J, with 9 bases between. The germline gives CDR1 SGDLS, CDR2 YYNGEE. The CDR3 DNA reads TGTGCCAGCAGCGTAGAAGGTAGCGGCACAGATACGCAGTATTTT. Translating gives CASSVEGSGTDTQYF.

This chain connects TRBV10-3 to TRBJ2-7, with 12 bases that match TRBD1. Germline trimming cut 8 bases from V and 4 bases from J; bases unmatched to any gene: 18. Germline loops: CDR1 ENHRY, CDR2 SYGVKD. The CDR3 totals 18 residues. In DNA, the CDR3 is TGTGCCATCCAAGGGGGACAGGGGGCCTCAGGTATCCTATACGAGCAGTACTTC. It encodes CAIQGGQGASGILYEQYF.

This chain connects TRBV2 to TRBJ1-4, with 7 bases identical to TRBD1. With V trimmed by 6 bases and J by 4 bases, 2 bases remained unmatched. This CDR3 has 13 amino acids. The germline V gene encodes CDR1 SNHLY and CDR2 FYNNEI. CDR3 protein: CASSWDSNEKLFF. The CDR3 DNA sequence: TGTGCCAGCAGCTGGGACAGTAATGAAAAACTGTTTTTT. The variable domain in full, with the rest retrieved from reference TRBV2 and TRBJ1-4, is EPEVTQTPSHQVTQMGQEVILRCVPISNHLYFYWYRQILGQKVEFLVSFYNNEISEKSEIFDDQFSVERPDGSNFTLKIRSTKLEDSAMYFCASSWDSNEKLFFGSGTQLSVL.

This sequence joins TRBV28 and TRBJ2-3; TRBD2 agrees at 10 bases. There are 15 residues in the CDR3. Germline trimming cut 3 bases from V and 6 bases from J; bases unmatched to any gene: 6. Germline-derived CDR1 and CDR2 are MDHEN and SYDVKM. The CDR3 DNA reads as TGTGCCAGCAGTTTGGGCCTAGCGGGGGCTGATACGCAGTATTTT. Translating it yields CASSLGLAGADTQYF.

The chain recombines TRBV19 with TRBJ1-1; 8 nucleotides align to TRBD1. Germline CDR1 and CDR2: LNHDA and SQIVND (reference sequence). Trimming took 6 bases from V and 3 from J; bases not matched to a gene: 6. The CDR3 is 14 residues long. CDR3 residues: CASRPIQGDTEAFF. CDR3 DNA: TGTGCCAGTAGACCGATACAGGGGGACACTGAAGCTTTCTTT.

The genes are TRBV6-1 and TRBJ2-3; the match to TRBD1 covers 7 bases. The germline CDR1 and CDR2 sequences are MNHNS and SASEGT. The length of the CDR3 is 15 residues. V shed 3 bases, J shed 1 base, and the junction held 4 bases outside the gene matches. The CDR3 sequence is CASSDWQGGTDTQYF. The CDR3 bases are TGTGCCAGCAGTGACTGGCAGGGGGGCACAGATACGCAGTATTTT.

The rearrangement links TRBV15 to TRBJ2-3, with TRBD2 matching over 8 bases. The ends lost 2 bases at V and 4 bases at J; junction bases unmatched: 8. CDR1 and CDR2 from the germline V gene are LNHNV and YYDKDF (reference sequence). This CDR3 region has 16 residues. The CDR3 reads CATSRKGLGRADTQYF. CDR3 coding DNA: TGTGCCACCAGCAGAAAGGGACTAGGCAGAGCAGATACGCAGTATTTT. Looking up the rest from reference TRBV15 and TRBJ2-3 gives the full variable domain: DAMVIQNPRYQVTQFGKPVTLSCSQTLNHNVMYWYQQKSSQAPKLLFHYYDKDFNNEADTPDNFQSRRPNTSFCFLDIRSPGLGDTAMYLCATSRKGLGRADTQYFGPGTRLTVL.

To note about this clone: The sample holds other DNA sequences that translate to the same CDR3. V gene TRBV6-5 combines with J gene TRBJ1-1; D not certain. Deletions cut 4 bases from V and 0 bases from J, with 9 bases between. Per the germline V gene, CDR1 is MNHEY and CDR2 is SVGAGI. The CDR3 runs to 14 residues. CDR3 amino acids: CASSWSLMNTEAFF. The CDR3 coding sequence is TGTGCCAGCAGTTGGAGCCTTATGAACACTGAAGCTTTCTTT.

V and J are TRBV7-9 and TRBJ2-7; a possible D gene is TRBD2 (5 bases). Looked up from germline, CDR1 is SEHNR and CDR2 is FQNEAQ (reference sequence). The CDR3 totals 14 residues. Trimming left V 3 bases short and J 1 base short, with 10 bases between. The CDR3 coding sequence is TGTGCCAGCAGCTTGAGCGGACGGTCCTACGAGCAGTACTTC. The encoded protein is CASSLSGRSYEQYF.

This sequence joins TRBV7-9 and TRBJ2-7, with TRBD2 matching over 9 bases. Germline V lookup: CDR1 SEHNR, CDR2 FQNEAQ (reference sequence). Trimming at V came to 1 base and at J to 5 bases, leaving 6 bases not matched to a gene. The CDR3 loop spans 15 amino acids. The CDR3 nucleotides are TGTGCCAGCAGCTTAGTTGCGGGAGGGTTCGACGAGCAGTACTTC. Protein product: CASSLVAGGFDEQYF.

This clone has only one observation. The V gene is TRBV28, the J gene TRBJ1-2, with D tentatively TRBD1 (5 bases). Germline V gives CDR1 MDHEN, CDR2 SYDVKM. CDR3 size: 15 residues. The V and J ends lost 8 bases and 4 bases respectively, with 20 bases between them. This CDR3 reads CASARYRSLVYGYTF. For the CDR3, the DNA is TGTGCCAGCGCCCGCTACAGGTCCTTAGTCTATGGCTACACCTTC.

J is TRBJ2-7 and V is TRBV28; 8 nucleotides line up with TRBD2. This CDR3 spans 13 amino acids. V dropped 6 bases and J dropped 5; count of bases not matched to a gene: 6. Germline CDR1 reads MDHEN; CDR2 reads SYDVKM. CDR3 sequence: CASRTSVANEQYF. The DNA for the CDR3 is TGTGCCAGCAGGACTAGCGTTGCTAACGAGCAGTACTTC.

This clone occurred a few times. V and J are TRBV2 and TRBJ2-7; 9 bases match TRBD2. The CDR3 runs to 13 residues. The trim removed 6 bases at V and 0 bases at J, leaving 0 bases unmatched. CDR1 and CDR2 from the germline V gene are SNHLY and FYNNEI. In DNA, the CDR3 is TGTGCCAGCAGGGGACTAGCCTCCTACGAGCAGTACTTC. Encoded protein: CASRGLASYEQYF.

In this sample, this clone turned up once. The chain joins TRBV11-2 to TRBJ2-7; 9 positions agree with TRBD1. The V segment lost 4 bases and the J segment 4 bases; nucleotides outside the gene matches: 8. Germline assignment: CDR1 SGHAT and CDR2 FQNNGV. The CDR3 is made up of 15 amino acids. In DNA form, the CDR3 reads TGTGCCAGCAGCTCGGACAGGGGATTCTGGTACGAGCAGTACTTC. The encoded protein is CASSSDRGFWYEQYF.